This is a list of T cell receptor beta chains from one sample in a study of blood T cell repertoires in COVID-19. Clones were read by immunoSEQ multiplex PCR, and TCRdb kept only the in-frame ones, dropping some. In the table there are 200,000 to 250,000 clones, 80% to 90% of which are singletons. Sequences were obtained from PBMCs or T cells enriched from blood (not recorded which). All receptors come from a woman in her 30s who had been exposed to COVID-19. Each CDR3 is given with its conserved first and last residue. D genes are given only for firm matches. Clone size, where shown, is once, few, many, or a class for clones that have expanded.

clone_size	j_call	v_call	d_call	cdr3_nt	cdr3_aa
few	TRBJ1-4	TRBV12-5	TRBD1	TGTGCTAGTGGTTTGGGGACAGGGACAACTAATGAAAAACTGTTTTTT	CASGLGTGTTNEKLFF
NA	TRBJ1-5	TRBV12-3/TRBV12-4	NA	TGTGCCAGCAGTTTAGCAGGGGTCCAGCCCCAGCATTTT	CASSLAGVQPQHF
NA	TRBJ2-1	TRBV16	NA	TGTGCCAGCGGGCAGGGAACCTACAATGAGCAGTTCTTC	CASGQGTYNEQFF
once	TRBJ1-2	TRBV27	NA	TGTGCCACCAAGGTGGCAGGGCCTTTCTATGGCTACACCTTC	CATKVAGPFYGYTF
NA	TRBJ2-7	TRBV14	NA	TGTGCCAGCAGCCAAGTGGCAGGTCCCTACGAGCAGTACTTC	CASSQVAGPYEQYF
NA	TRBJ1-5	TRBV5-5	NA	TGTGCCAGCAGCTTGGAACAGGTAAATCAGCCCCAGCATTTT	CASSLEQVNQPQHF
NA	TRBJ2-7	TRBV19	TRBD2	TGTGCCAGTAGTACCGGGACTAGCGGGGAGGACGAGCAGTACTTC	CASSTGTSGEDEQYF
NA	TRBJ2-1	TRBV5-1	TRBD1	TGCGCCAGCAGCTTCGGGACAGGGAACAATGAGCAGTTCTTC	CASSFGTGNNEQFF
NA	TRBJ1-5	TRBV19	TRBD1	TGTGCCAGTAAGATCGACAGGGGTCTCGTCCAGCCCCAGCATTTT	CASKIDRGLVQPQHF
NA	TRBJ1-2	TRBV5-4	TRBD1	TGTGCCAGCAGCTGGACAGGGGGCGGCTATGGCTACACCTTC	CASSWTGGGYGYTF
NA	TRBJ1-1	TRBV5-4	NA	TGTGCCAGCAGCTCCCAGACAGGTGAAGCTTTCTTT	CASSSQTGEAFF
NA	TRBJ2-3	TRBV5-8	TRBD1	TGTGCCAGCACTCGGGACAGGGGGCTAAGGGATACGCAGTATTTT	CASTRDRGLRDTQYF
NA	TRBJ2-3	TRBV11-2	TRBD1	TGTGCCAGCAGCTCGTACGGGACAGGGGGCTACACAGATACGCAGTATTTT	CASSSYGTGGYTDTQYF
few	TRBJ2-2	TRBV27	TRBD1	TGTGCCAGCACTTTCCGGGTGGGGGACAGGGTGTCGGTCGGGGAGCTGTTTTTT	CASTFRVGDRVSVGELFF
NA	TRBJ1-1	TRBV10-3	NA	TGTGCCATCAGTGAGTCGGTTCAGGGTAAGGACACTGAAGCTTTCTTT	CAISESVQGKDTEAFF
NA	TRBJ1-5	TRBV10-1	NA	TGCGCCAGCAGTGACTGGAGCTTCCGTCAGCCCCAGCATTTT	CASSDWSFRQPQHF
NA	TRBJ1-2	TRBV6-5	NA	TGTGCCAGCAGTTTCGGACAGCACGGCTATGGCTACACCTTC	CASSFGQHGYGYTF
NA	TRBJ2-1	TRBV9	TRBD2	TGTGCCAGCAGCGTAGCGGGAGGGCCCCACAATGAGCAGTTCTTC	CASSVAGGPHNEQFF
NA	TRBJ2-2	TRBV11-3	NA	TGTGCCAGCAGCCGAAACCCCCTCACGGCCGGGGAGCTGTTTTTT	CASSRNPLTAGELFF
NA	TRBJ2-6	TRBV5-6	TRBD1	TGTGCCAGCAGACTTGGGACAGAGAGCTCTGGGGCCAACGTCCTGACTTTC	CASRLGTESSGANVLTF
NA	TRBJ2-1	TRBV9	TRBD2	TGTGCCAGCACCCCGGGGGAGGGAATGGGGTCGAATGAGCAGTTCTTC	CASTPGEGMGSNEQFF
NA	TRBJ2-7	TRBV7-2	TRBD2	TGTGCCAGCAGCTTAGAGGGTAGCGGGAGTCGGGAGCAGTACTTC	CASSLEGSGSREQYF
NA	TRBJ2-5	TRBV11-2	TRBD2	TGTGCCAGCAGCCTAATCCCGGGACTAGCGGGAGGGCCCCAAGAGACCCAGTACTTC	CASSLIPGLAGGPQETQYF
NA	TRBJ1-1	TRBV19	NA	TGTGCCAGTACCCCAGACAGGACGAACTATGAAGCTTTCTTT	CASTPDRTNYEAFF
NA	TRBJ2-7	TRBV7-9	NA	TGTGCCAGCAGCTTAGCCGGGACATTGGTCGGAGAGCAGTACTTC	CASSLAGTLVGEQYF
once	TRBJ2-3	TRBV2	TRBD2	TGTGCCAGCAGTGGGACTAGCGTCACAGATACGCAGTATTTT	CASSGTSVTDTQYF
NA	TRBJ1-4	TRBV18	NA	TGTGCCAGCTCACCTGCTTACGGTGAAAAACTGTTTTTT	CASSPAYGEKLFF
NA	TRBJ2-2	TRBV3-1/TRBV3-2	TRBD1	TGTGCCAGCAGCCAAACAGGGGGGAACACCGGGGAGCTGTTTTTT	CASSQTGGNTGELFF
NA	TRBJ1-1	TRBV9	NA	TGTGCCAGCAGCTCCCGGACAGAGTACACTGAAGCTTTCTTT	CASSSRTEYTEAFF
NA	TRBJ1-5	TRBV19	NA	TGTGCCAGTAGTAAGGGGCAGCCCCAGCATTTT	CASSKGQPQHF
NA	TRBJ1-6	TRBV5-1	NA	TGCGCCAGCAGCTTTCGGGAGATCAATTCACCCCTCCACTTT	CASSFREINSPLHF
NA	TRBJ2-4	TRBV2	TRBD2	TGTGCCAGCAGTGAAACTAGCGCGAACATTCAGTACTTC	CASSETSANIQYF
NA	TRBJ2-3	TRBV30	NA	TGTGCCTGGAGTGAGACAAGCTCCCTCACAGATACGCAGTATTTT	CAWSETSSLTDTQYF
NA	TRBJ2-1	TRBV19	NA	TGTGCCAGACCCCCCACAACCGGGACATCCTACAATGAGCAGTTCTTC	CARPPTTGTSYNEQFF
NA	TRBJ2-2	TRBV2	TRBD2	TGTGCCAGCACCGGACAGCTAAGCGGGAGGGTAAACACCGGGGAGCTGTTTTTT	CASTGQLSGRVNTGELFF
NA	TRBJ1-1	TRBV18	NA	TGTGCCAGCTCACCAGTTTTGTTGTTCGGGGACACGGAGAACACTGAAGCTTTCTTT	CASSPVLLFGDTENTEAFF
NA	TRBJ2-1	TRBV3-1/TRBV3-2	TRBD2	TGTGCCAGCAGCCGCGGACTAGCGGGAGTCGGCTACAATGAGCAGTTCTTC	CASSRGLAGVGYNEQFF
once	TRBJ2-3	TRBV10-3	TRBD2	TGTGCCATCAGCGACCGGCGGAGCGGGGGTACTAGCACAGATACGCAGTATTTT	CAISDRRSGGTSTDTQYF
NA	TRBJ2-1	TRBV24-1	TRBD1	TGTGCCACCAGTGACCCGACAGGGCCCCGGAACTTATACAATGAGCAGTTCTTC	CATSDPTGPRNLYNEQFF
NA	TRBJ1-5	TRBV5-5	TRBD1	TGTGCCAGCAGCTTAGCCGGGACAGCGTCCGGCAATCAGCCCCAGCATTTT	CASSLAGTASGNQPQHF
NA	TRBJ2-3	TRBV6-2/TRBV6-3	NA	TGTGCCAGCAGTTACCGGGAGAGCGGTTACACAGATACGCAGTATTTT	CASSYRESGYTDTQYF
NA	TRBJ2-3	TRBV6-1	NA	TGTGCCAGCAGTGAAGAGAGATTCACAGATACGCAGTATTTT	CASSEERFTDTQYF
many	TRBJ1-6	TRBV2	NA	TGTGCCAGCAGTGATGGCGGAGGAGATAATTCACCCCTCCACTTT	CASSDGGGDNSPLHF
NA	TRBJ1-6	TRBV7-9	TRBD1	TGTGCCAGCAGTCAGGACAGGGAGAATTCACCCCTCCACTTT	CASSQDRENSPLHF
NA	TRBJ2-1	TRBV29-1	NA	TGCAGCGTCCCACAGGGAGACAATGAGCAGTTCTTC	CSVPQGDNEQFF
NA	TRBJ1-1	TRBV23-1	NA	TGCGCCAGCAGTCTTACGGACAGTTTGAACACTGAAGCTTTCTTT	CASSLTDSLNTEAFF
NA	TRBJ2-1	TRBV4-1	TRBD2	TGCGCCAGCAGCCACCGACTAGCGGGAGTGGCCTACAATGAGCAGTTCTTC	CASSHRLAGVAYNEQFF
NA	TRBJ2-2	TRBV2	NA	TGTGCCAGCAGGACCCAGGGACTTAACACCGGGGAGCTGTTTTTT	CASRTQGLNTGELFF
once	TRBJ2-3	TRBV6-2/TRBV6-3	TRBD2	TGTGCCAGCAGTTACCCCCGGCTAGCGGGCCAGTTCACAGATACGCAGTATTTT	CASSYPRLAGQFTDTQYF
NA	TRBJ2-3	TRBV3-1/TRBV3-2	TRBD2	TGTGCCAGCAGCCTCCCACCCGGGACTAGGGACACAGATACGCAGTATTTT	CASSLPPGTRDTDTQYF
NA	TRBJ2-7	TRBV5-1	TRBD1	TGCGCCAGCAGCTCAACAGGGGCTCACGAGCAGTACTTC	CASSSTGAHEQYF